This TCR beta chain was sequenced in a study of blood T cell repertoires in COVID-19. Overall study context: COVID-19 samples from acute and convalescent phases originated in the United States, Italy and Spain. Sources were T cells, B-cell-depleted T cells, or PBMCs; the material itself was cDNA or gDNA.

Patients at the Seattle site were enrolled during active infection and followed longitudinally. V lost 5 bases and J lost 3; bases outside the gene matches: 6. Germline CDR1 is MDHEN and CDR2 is SYDVKM. This CDR3 is built from 16 residues. Assay: immunoSEQ multiplex PCR; the TCRdb copy retains only in-frame clones and omits some. The repertoire holds some 160,000 clones, with roughly 93% as singletons. The source is a man younger than 35 with COVID-19, enrolled during active disease. The V gene is TRBV28, the J gene TRBJ2-2; 10 positions match TRBD1. Source material: peripheral blood. The CDR3 here is CASSPLGTGDTGELFF. The CDR3 DNA sequence: TGTGCCAGCAGTCCGCTGGGGACAGGGGACACCGGGGAGCTGTTTTTT. The full variable domain, in which reference TRBV28 and TRBJ2-2 provide the parts outside the CDR3, is DVKVTQSSRYLVKRTGEKVFLECVQDMDHENMFWYRQDPGLGLRLIYFSYDVKMKEKGDIPEGYSVSREKKERFSLILESASTNQTSMYLCASSPLGTGDTGELFFGEGSRLTVL.